This passage covers 27 T cell receptor beta chains from one sample sequenced in a study of cytomegalovirus exposure and HLA in healthy donors. TCRdb keeps only in-frame clones here, not all; method: immunoSEQ multiplex PCR. The sample includes more than 95,000 clones, approximately 91% seen only once; the top ten take 2% to 2.5%. Sample: PBMCs. Receptors originate from a woman aged 18-35 years in good health and CMV-seronegative.

CDR3 region: CASRVSSSSYNEQFF. CDR3 DNA: TGTGCCAGCAGGGTTAGTAGCAGCTCCTACAATGAGCAGTTCTTC. The genes are TRBV6-5 and TRBJ2-1, with D unresolved. V was clipped by 6 bases and J by 0 bases, with 12 bases between them. CDR1 is MNHEY, CDR2 SVGAGI, per germline. The CDR3 consists of 15 residues.

The chain carries TRBV28 and TRBJ2-3; no clear D. V dropped 2 bases and J dropped 0 bases, with 6 bases sitting between them. Germline V lookup: CDR1 MDHEN, CDR2 SYDVKM. The CDR3 extends over 14 amino acids. The CDR3 here is CASSLIVSTDTQYF. The CDR3 nucleotides are TGTGCCAGCAGTTTAATCGTAAGCACAGATACGCAGTATTTT.

The chain has TRBV4-1 and TRBJ2-3; no clear D gene. The CDR3 runs to 16 residues. CDR1 and CDR2 (germline): MGHRA, YSYEKL. V was trimmed by 1 base and J by 4 bases, leaving 15 bases between them. The CDR3 DNA reads TGCGCCAGCAGCCAAGTCCACGACCTGGAGTCAGATACGCAGTATTTT. This codes for CASSQVHDLESDTQYF.

The chain employs TRBV29-1 and TRBJ1-2; TRBD1 is a possible D gene (5 bases). This CDR3 spans 13 amino acids. Germline CDR1 and CDR2: SQVTM and ANQGSEA. V was pared by 7 bases and J by 1 base, with 13 bases between. CDR3 sequence (DNA): TGCAGCGGGGGCTCGGAAGATAACTATGGCTACACCTTC. It codes for CSGGSEDNYGYTF.

This clone was seen just once. The J gene is TRBJ1-3, the V gene TRBV11-2; no clear D. Germline V gene sequence: CDR1 SGHAT, CDR2 FQNNGV. The V end was cut by 5 bases, the J end by 0 bases, with 11 bases between. The CDR3 has 15 residues. CDR3 protein: CASSPGFGSGNTIYF. Here the CDR3 DNA reads TGTGCCAGCAGCCCGGGATTCGGCTCTGGAAACACCATATATTTT.

This chain connects TRBV6-5 to TRBJ1-2; D might be TRBD1 (5 bases). Deletions cut 6 bases from V and 8 bases from J, with 16 bases between. Germline loops: CDR1 MNHEY, CDR2 SVGAGI. CDR3 length: 13 amino acids. CDR3 DNA sequence: TGTGCCAGCAGAACAAGCCTCCGGGGGGGCTACACCTTC. Protein: CASRTSLRGGYTF.

The chain combines TRBV28 with TRBJ2-2; TRBD1 is a possible D gene (6 bases). The CDR3 has 16 amino acids. Germline assignment: CDR1 MDHEN and CDR2 SYDVKM. Trimming left V 7 bases short and J 5 bases short, with 20 bases between. CDR3 coding DNA: TGTGCCAGCACCAATGAGGCAGGGGATGGGACCGGGGAGCTGTTTTTT. Amino acid sequence: CASTNEAGDGTGELFF. The variable domain in full, completed from reference TRBV28 and TRBJ2-2, reads DVKVTQSSRYLVKRTGEKVFLECVQDMDHENMFWYRQDPGLGLRLIYFSYDVKMKEKGDIPEGYSVSREKKERFSLILESASTNQTSMYLCASTNEAGDGTGELFFGEGSRLTVL.

Only a few counts were recorded for this clone. This chain connects TRBV2 to TRBJ2-2; the D is unclear. The CDR3 extends over 14 amino acids. The V and J ends lost 1 base and 3 bases respectively, with 6 bases between them. CDR1 is SNHLY and CDR2 is FYNNEI in the germline V gene. The CDR3 region is CASSEGGYTGELFF. Written as DNA, the CDR3 is TGTGCCAGCAGTGAAGGAGGTTACACCGGGGAGCTGTTTTTT.

The DNA for the CDR3 is TGTGCCAGCAGCGTCAGTTTCGGGCTAGCGGGAGACGAGCAGTACTTC. This codes for CASSVSFGLAGDEQYF. The chain carries TRBV28 and TRBJ2-7, with 10 bases fitting TRBD2. The CDR3 consists of 16 residues. The V gene end was trimmed by 6 bases and the J gene end by 5 bases; junction bases not matched to a gene: 13. Looked up from germline, CDR1 is MDHEN and CDR2 is SYDVKM.

J is TRBJ2-7 and V is TRBV7-6; possible D gene TRBD2, 6 bases. The CDR3 is 13 amino acids. The germline V gene has CDR1 SGHVS and CDR2 FNYEAQ. The ends were cut back, 5 bases at V and 7 bases at J, with 15 bases in the middle. The DNA for the CDR3 is TGTGCCAGCAGCAGATTGGGCGCGGGGGAGCAGTACTTC. Amino acids: CASSRLGAGEQYF.

A remark on this clone: The germline gene is not matched at one end of the junction; a read error may be the cause. J is TRBJ2-1 and V is TRBV6-6; 8 positions agree with TRBD2. The CDR3 is 15 amino acids. Germline loops: CDR1 MNHNY, CDR2 SVGAGI (reference sequence). The DNA of the CDR3 is TGTGCCAGCAGTCCCCTAGCGGGCTCCCACAATGAGCAGTTCTTC. Translated: CASSPLAGSHNEQFF.

The genes are TRBV11-3 and TRBJ2-7; possible D gene TRBD1, 5 bases. The V and J ends lost 4 bases and 2 bases respectively, with 21 bases between them. Per the germline V gene, CDR1 is SGHNT and CDR2 is YENEEA. This CDR3 region has 17 residues. The CDR3: CASSSRTPIPGPYEQYF. The CDR3 coding sequence is TGTGCCAGCAGCTCACGTACACCCATCCCAGGGCCCTACGAGCAGTACTTC.

The chain joins TRBV10-1 to TRBJ2-2; 10 nucleotides align to TRBD1. CDR3 size: 13 residues. Looked up from germline, CDR1 is WNHNN and CDR2 is SYGVQD (reference sequence). V lost 7 bases and J lost 5; bases outside the gene matches: 1. For the CDR3, the DNA is TGCGCCAGCAAGGGACAGGGGACCGGGGAGCTGTTTTTT. This codes for CASKGQGTGELFF.

This chain connects TRBV27 to TRBJ2-7; the match to TRBD1 covers 8 bases. CDR1 and CDR2 (germline): MNHEY, SMNVEV (reference sequence). There are 16 residues in the CDR3. Trimming took 0 bases from V and 0 from J; bases not matched to a gene: 4. The CDR3 region has the DNA TGTGCCAGCAGTTTATCCAGGACAGGGTTCTCCTACGAGCAGTACTTC. The encoded protein is CASSLSRTGFSYEQYF.

The V call is TRBV7-9, the J call TRBJ2-3; possibly TRBD2 for D (6 bases). This CDR3 contains 15 residues. Germline loops: CDR1 SEHNR, CDR2 FQNEAQ (reference sequence). Trimming stripped 1 base from V and 3 bases from J, with 11 bases between. The CDR3 DNA is TGTGCCAGCAGCTTAGTGCGGGGAAGGACAGATACGCAGTATTTT. Its protein is CASSLVRGRTDTQYF. Filled out from reference TRBV7-9 and TRBJ2-3, the complete variable domain reads DTGVSQNPRHKITKRGQNVTFRCDPISEHNRLYWYRQTLGQGPEFLTYFQNEAQLEKSRLLSDRFSAERPKGSFSTLEIQRTEQGDSAMYLCASSLVRGRTDTQYFGPGTRLTVL.

The V gene is TRBV27, the J gene TRBJ2-5, with TRBD1 matching 9 bases. The J segment lost 5 bases and the V segment lost 4 bases, leaving 8 bases of the junction unmatched. The CDR3 sequence is 15 residues long. Per germline, CDR1 MNHEY and CDR2 SMNVEV (reference sequence). The CDR3 bases are TGTGCCAGCAGTTACGGACAGGGGTTTACCGAGACCCAGTACTTC. This gives the protein CASSYGQGFTETQYF.

V is TRBV5-1 and J is TRBJ2-1; D is unclear. The CDR3 is 15 residues long. Germline CDR1 SGHRS, CDR2 YFSETQ. V was trimmed by 4 bases and J by 0 bases, leaving 11 bases between them. For the CDR3, the DNA is TGCGCCAGCAGCCTAGGTCAGAACTCCTACAATGAGCAGTTCTTC. It specifies CASSLGQNSYNEQFF.

V gene TRBV11-3 combines with J gene TRBJ2-3, with 7 bases fitting TRBD2. This CDR3 region has 14 residues. With 3 bases clipped from V and 6 bases from J, the junction kept 6 bases outside the gene matches. Germline V gives CDR1 SGHNT, CDR2 YENEEA. CDR3: CASSFGTTRDTQYF. The DNA for the CDR3 is TGTGCCAGCAGCTTTGGGACTACCCGGGATACGCAGTATTTT. The whole variable domain, filled in from reference TRBV11-3 and TRBJ2-3, reads EAGVVQSPRYKIIEKKQPVAFWCNPISGHNTLYWYLQNLGQGPELLIRYENEEAVDDSQLPKDRFSAERLKGVDSTLKIQPAELGDSAVYLCASSFGTTRDTQYFGPGTRLTVL.

The chain employs TRBV10-1 and TRBJ1-4; 7 bases align to TRBD1. J gave up 8 bases and V 4 bases, and 7 bases lay outside the gene matches. The germline V gene encodes CDR1 WNHNN and CDR2 SYGVQD (reference sequence). CDR3 length: 14 amino acids. The DNA for the CDR3 is TGCGCCAGCAGTGCGGGACAGAGCCCGGAAAAACTGTTTTTT. It yields the protein CASSAGQSPEKLFF.

The genes are TRBV9 and TRBJ2-1; no clear D gene. With 4 bases removed from V and 0 bases from J, the gap between germline ends came to 5 bases. The CDR3 length is 13 residues. Germline V lookup: CDR1 SGDLS, CDR2 YYNGEE. The DNA of the CDR3 is TGTGCCAGCAGCTCGAGCTCCTACAATGAGCAGTTCTTC. It translates to CASSSSSYNEQFF.

This clone was counted once. This rearrangement joins TRBV2 to TRBJ2-7, with 12 bases identical to TRBD2. There are 13 residues in the CDR3. With 8 bases clipped from V and 7 bases from J, the junction kept 6 bases outside the gene matches. Germline CDR1 reads SNHLY; CDR2 reads FYNNEI. CDR3 in DNA: TGTGCCAGCGGACTAGCGGGGTTATTAGAGCAGTACTTC. Protein: CASGLAGLLEQYF.

The gene calls are TRBV11-3 and TRBJ2-5, with D possibly matching TRBD1 (5 bases). From germline, CDR1 is SGHNT and CDR2 YENEEA. The CDR3 contains 13 residues. Trimming cost V 4 bases and J 2 bases, with 8 bases left between them. The CDR3 DNA reads as TGTGCCAGCAGCTCGCGACAGCAAGAGACCCAGTACTTC. Residues: CASSSRQQETQYF.

The V and J genes are TRBV19 and TRBJ2-3; tentative D call: TRBD1 (6 bases). This CDR3 contains 15 residues. Per germline, CDR1 LNHDA and CDR2 SQIVND (reference sequence). Trimming shortened V by 4 bases and J by 4 bases, and 15 bases separated the two germline ends. Here the CDR3 DNA reads TGTGCCAGTAGTACGGAAGGGGGATTCGCAGATACGCAGTATTTT. Translated: CASSTEGGFADTQYF.

The rearrangement uses TRBV4-1 and TRBJ2-3, with 11 bases identical to TRBD2. V lost 3 bases, J lost 3 bases, and 8 bases stayed unmatched. Germline V gene data show CDR1 as MGHRA and CDR2 as YSYEKL. The CDR3 spans 17 residues. In DNA form, the CDR3 reads TGCGCCAGCAGCCACCGGCTAGCGGGAGGAACGACAGATACGCAGTATTTT. Translated: CASSHRLAGGTTDTQYF.

This clone was seen more than once but under ten times. The chain is built from TRBV4-1 and TRBJ1-5, with D possibly matching TRBD1 (5 bases). This CDR3 comprises 14 residues. CDR1 and CDR2 (germline): MGHRA, YSYEKL. Trimming stripped 2 bases from V and 4 bases from J, with 9 bases between. The CDR3 DNA reads as TGCGCCAGCAGCCAACCAGGGAGGAATCAGCCCCAGCATTTT. This sequence encodes CASSQPGRNQPQHF.

The V and J genes are TRBV6-5 and TRBJ1-2, with D perhaps matching TRBD1 (6 bases). From germline, CDR1 is MNHEY and CDR2 SVGAGI. This CDR3 spans 15 amino acids. Trimming shortened V by 2 bases and J by 0 bases, and 10 bases separated the two germline ends. In DNA, the CDR3 is TGTGCCAGCAGTTACCCGGGACAAACTAACTATGGCTACACCTTC. Its translation is CASSYPGQTNYGYTF.

The chain joins TRBV27 to TRBJ1-5; 8 bases are a match to TRBD1. Losses at the gene ends were 8 bases for V and 7 bases for J; bases not matched to a gene: 4. CDR3 length: 12 amino acids. The germline V gene encodes CDR1 MNHEY and CDR2 SMNVEV (reference sequence). The CDR3 nucleotides are TGTGCCAGCGCGACAGGGGTCCAGCCCCAGCATTTT. Its protein is CASATGVQPQHF.